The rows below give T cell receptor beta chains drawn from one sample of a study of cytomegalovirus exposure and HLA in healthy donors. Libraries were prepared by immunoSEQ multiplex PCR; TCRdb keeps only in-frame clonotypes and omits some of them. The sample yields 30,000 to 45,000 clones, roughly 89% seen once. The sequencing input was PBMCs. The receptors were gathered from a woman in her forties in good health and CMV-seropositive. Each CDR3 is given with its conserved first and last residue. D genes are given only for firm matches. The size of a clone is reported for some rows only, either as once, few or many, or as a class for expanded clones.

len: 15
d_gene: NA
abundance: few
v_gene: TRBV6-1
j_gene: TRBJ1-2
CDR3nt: TGTGCCAGCAGTGAAATGGGCACCTTGGTCTATGGCTACACCTTC
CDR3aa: CASSEMGTLVYGYTF

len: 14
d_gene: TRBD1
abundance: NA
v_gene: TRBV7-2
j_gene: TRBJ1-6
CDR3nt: TGTGCCAGCAGCGCACGGACAGGGCCTTCACCCCTCCACTTT
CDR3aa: CASSARTGPSPLHF

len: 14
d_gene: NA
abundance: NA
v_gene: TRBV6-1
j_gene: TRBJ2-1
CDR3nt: TGTGCCAGCAGTGAAATCGCAGGGAACAATGAGCAGTTCTTC
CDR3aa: CASSEIAGNNEQFF

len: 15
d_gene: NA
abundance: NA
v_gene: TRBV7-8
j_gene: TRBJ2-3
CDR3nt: TGTGCCAGCAGCTTACGGGACATCCCCACAGATACGCAGTATTTT
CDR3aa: CASSLRDIPTDTQYF

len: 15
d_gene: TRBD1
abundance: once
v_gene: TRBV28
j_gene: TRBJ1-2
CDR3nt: TGTGCCAGCAGACGGGACAGGGGCCCCCTCTATGGCTACACCTTC
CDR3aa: CASRRDRGPLYGYTF

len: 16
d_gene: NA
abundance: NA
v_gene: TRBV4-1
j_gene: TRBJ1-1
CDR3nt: TGCGCCAGCAGCAAGGGCCCATCGGCAGGGTTGACTGAAGCTTTCTTT
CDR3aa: CASSKGPSAGLTEAFF

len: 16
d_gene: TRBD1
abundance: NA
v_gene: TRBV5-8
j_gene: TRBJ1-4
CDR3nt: TGTGCCAGCAGCCCGGGACAGGGTTCAACTAATGAAAAACTGTTTTTT
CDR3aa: CASSPGQGSTNEKLFF

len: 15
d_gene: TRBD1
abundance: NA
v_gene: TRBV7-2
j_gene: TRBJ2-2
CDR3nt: TGTGCCAGCAGCTTAGCCAGGGGGCGGACCGGGGAGCTGTTTTTT
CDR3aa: CASSLARGRTGELFF

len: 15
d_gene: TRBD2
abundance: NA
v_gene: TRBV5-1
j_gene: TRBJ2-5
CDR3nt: TGCGCCAGCGCCTCCGGGACTAGCGGGCAAGAGACCCAGTACTTC
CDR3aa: CASASGTSGQETQYF

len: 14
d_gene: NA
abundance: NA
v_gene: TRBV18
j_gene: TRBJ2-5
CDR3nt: TGTGCCAGCTCCCTAGCCCAAGGACCGGGGGAGCAGTACTTC
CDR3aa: CASSLAQGPGEQYF

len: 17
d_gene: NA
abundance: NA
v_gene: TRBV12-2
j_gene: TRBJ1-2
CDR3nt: TGTGCAAGTCGCTTAGAGTTGTGGGACAGGGAAATCTATGGCTACACCTTC
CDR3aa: CASRLELWDREIYGYTF

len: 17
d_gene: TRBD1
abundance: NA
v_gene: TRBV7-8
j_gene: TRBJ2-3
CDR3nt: TGTGCCAGCAGCTTGAACAGGGGGCCCTGGGGCACAGATACGCAGTATTTT
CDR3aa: CASSLNRGPWGTDTQYF

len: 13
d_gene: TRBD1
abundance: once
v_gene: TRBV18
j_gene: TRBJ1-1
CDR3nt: TGTGCCAGCGCCGACAGGGTAAACACTGAAGCTTTCTTT
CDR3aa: CASADRVNTEAFF

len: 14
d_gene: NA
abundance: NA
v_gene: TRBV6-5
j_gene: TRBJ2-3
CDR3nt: TGTGCCAGCAGTTACTCCGGAGGCACAGATACGCAGTATTTT
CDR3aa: CASSYSGGTDTQYF

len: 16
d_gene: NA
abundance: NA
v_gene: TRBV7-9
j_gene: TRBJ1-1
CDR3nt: TGTGCCAGCAGCTTAGTAGGGTCGGGGGGGAACACTGAAGCTTTCTTT
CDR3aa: CASSLVGSGGNTEAFF

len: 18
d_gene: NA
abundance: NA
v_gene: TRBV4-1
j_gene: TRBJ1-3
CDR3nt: TGCGCCAGCAGCCAAGGCCCCCCTTCACGCGTCTCTGGAAACACCATATATTTT
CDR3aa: CASSQGPPSRVSGNTIYF

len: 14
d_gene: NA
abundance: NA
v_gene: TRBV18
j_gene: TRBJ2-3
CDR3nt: TGTGCCAGCTCAGCAATAGATAGCACAGATACGCAGTATTTT
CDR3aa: CASSAIDSTDTQYF

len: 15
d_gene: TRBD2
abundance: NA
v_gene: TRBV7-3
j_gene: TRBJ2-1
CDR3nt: TGTGCCAGCAGCAGCGGGGGGGCCTCAGGAAATGAGCAGTTCTTC
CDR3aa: CASSSGGASGNEQFF

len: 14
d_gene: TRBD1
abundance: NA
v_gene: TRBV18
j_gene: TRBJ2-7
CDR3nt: TGTGCCAGCTCACCGGCGACAGGGGTGAGGGAGCAGTACTTC
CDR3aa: CASSPATGVREQYF

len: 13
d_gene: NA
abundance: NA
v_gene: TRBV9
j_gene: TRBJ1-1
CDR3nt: TGTGCCAGCAGCCCCCTCGGTTACACTGAAGCTTTCTTT
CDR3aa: CASSPLGYTEAFF

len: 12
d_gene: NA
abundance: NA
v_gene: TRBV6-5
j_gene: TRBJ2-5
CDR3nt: TGTGCCAGCCGGGGACAAGGGGAGACCCAGTACTTC
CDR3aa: CASRGQGETQYF

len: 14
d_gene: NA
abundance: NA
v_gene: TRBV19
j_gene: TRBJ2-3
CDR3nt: TGTGCCAGTAGTGCTTACTTTAGCACAGATACGCAGTATTTT
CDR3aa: CASSAYFSTDTQYF

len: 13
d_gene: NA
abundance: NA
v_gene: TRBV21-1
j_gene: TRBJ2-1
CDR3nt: TGTGCCAGCAGCACAGGGGTTGACAATGAGCAGTTCTTC
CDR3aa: CASSTGVDNEQFF

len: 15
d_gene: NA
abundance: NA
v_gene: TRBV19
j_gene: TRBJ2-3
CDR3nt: TGTGCCAGTAGTATAGTGCGGGGCCCCACAGATACGCAGTATTTT
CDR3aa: CASSIVRGPTDTQYF

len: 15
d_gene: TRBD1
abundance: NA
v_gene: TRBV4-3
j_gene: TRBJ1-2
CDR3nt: TGCGCCAGCAGCCAAGAGGGGGCAGGGGGGAATGGCTACACCTTC
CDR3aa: CASSQEGAGGNGYTF

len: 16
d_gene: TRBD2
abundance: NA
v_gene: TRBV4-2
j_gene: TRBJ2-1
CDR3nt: TGTGCCAGCAGCCAGGGAAGCGGGGGGCCTTACAATGAGCAGTTCTTC
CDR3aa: CASSQGSGGPYNEQFF

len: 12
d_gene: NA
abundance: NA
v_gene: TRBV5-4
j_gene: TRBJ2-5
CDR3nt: TGTGCCAGCAGCCGATTTAGAGAGACCCAGTACTTC
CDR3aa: CASSRFRETQYF